Listed below are T cell receptor beta chains from one sample, sequenced in a study of cytomegalovirus exposure and HLA in healthy donors. Clones were sequenced by immunoSEQ multiplex PCR, and TCRdb holds only the in-frame ones, with some missing. The sample shows over 100,000 clones, around nine tenths of them seen only once. What was sequenced was PBMCs. These receptors were taken from a woman between 18 and 29 years old in good health and CMV-seropositive. The CDR3 runs from the conserved cysteine through the conserved F or W. Each record gives: clone size, V gene, D gene, J gene, CDR3 protein, CDR3 DNA. A D gene is named only where the DNA matches it firmly. Clone size is given for some rows only: seen once, a few or many times, or a class if the clone is expanded.

-	TRBV27	TRBD2	TRBJ2-1	CASRRTSGGVGVLYKGHNEQFF	TGTGCCAGCCGACGGACTAGCGGGGGGGTAGGCGTGCTCTACAAAGGTCACAATGAGCAGTTCTTC
-	TRBV11-3	-	TRBJ1-1	CASSLFSGGSTEAFF	TGTGCCAGCAGCTTATTCAGCGGGGGGAGCACTGAAGCTTTCTTT
-	TRBV6-5	TRBD1	TRBJ2-2	CASSTTTGSNGELFF	TGTGCCAGCAGTACCACGACAGGGAGTAACGGGGAGCTGTTTTTT
-	TRBV19	TRBD1	TRBJ2-5	CASVDREETQYF	TGTGCCAGTGTAGACAGGGAAGAGACCCAGTACTTC
-	TRBV30	TRBD1	TRBJ2-7	CAWSVGTGVTYEQYF	TGTGCCTGGAGTGTAGGGACAGGGGTTACCTACGAGCAGTACTTC
-	TRBV27	TRBD1	TRBJ1-2	CASSSPTGGDRGSYTF	TGTGCCAGCAGCTCACCCACTGGGGGGGACAGGGGTAGTTACACCTTC
-	TRBV4-1	TRBD1	TRBJ1-2	CASSQLASRDRPNYGYTF	TGCGCCAGCAGCCAATTGGCTTCACGGGACAGACCTAACTATGGCTACACCTTC
-	TRBV5-1	TRBD2	TRBJ2-7	CASSFTSGSIEQYF	TGCGCCAGCAGCTTTACTAGCGGGTCGATCGAGCAGTACTTC
-	TRBV6-1	TRBD1	TRBJ1-1	CASSVNLGQVRDTEAFF	TGTGCCAGCAGTGTAAATCTCGGACAGGTCCGGGACACTGAAGCTTTCTTT
-	TRBV4-1	-	TRBJ2-6	CASSQDLEHSGANVLTF	TGCGCCAGCAGCCAAGATCTCGAGCACTCTGGGGCCAACGTCCTGACTTTC
-	TRBV5-5	-	TRBJ2-1	CASSLIVQEQFF	TGTGCCAGCAGCTTGATTGTCCAGGAGCAGTTCTTC
-	TRBV5-1	TRBD2	TRBJ2-5	CASSLAGGSETQYF	TGCGCCAGCAGCTTGGCCGGGGGGTCCGAGACCCAGTACTTC
-	TRBV28	TRBD1	TRBJ2-1	CASSLHRGNEQFF	TGTGCCAGCAGTCTGCACAGGGGCAATGAGCAGTTCTTC
-	TRBV19	-	TRBJ2-2	CASSMEGSGGELFF	TGTGCCAGTAGTATGGAGGGTTCGGGCGGGGAGCTGTTTTTT
-	TRBV11-2	-	TRBJ1-1	CASSLVSGRFGGLDTEAFF	TGTGCCAGCAGCTTAGTCTCAGGGCGGTTCGGGGGGCTCGACACTGAAGCTTTCTTT
-	TRBV11-2	TRBD1	TRBJ1-3	CASRRAGGSGNTIYF	TGTGCCAGCAGGAGAGCAGGGGGTTCTGGAAACACCATATATTTT
-	TRBV7-3	TRBD1	TRBJ2-6	CASSYGTGYSGANVLTF	TGTGCCAGCAGCTATGGGACAGGGTACTCTGGGGCCAACGTCCTGACTTTC
-	TRBV6-6	-	TRBJ2-7	CASRSDTHYEQYF	TGTGCCAGCAGGTCCGACACGCACTACGAGCAGTACTTC
-	TRBV13	TRBD2	TRBJ2-3	CASSSASGSSTDTQYF	TGTGCCAGCAGCTCCGCTAGCGGGAGTAGCACAGATACGCAGTATTTT
-	TRBV6-5	-	TRBJ1-1	CASSYLGQGNTEAFF	TGTGCCAGCAGTTACCTAGGGCAGGGGAACACTGAAGCTTTCTTT
once	TRBV19	-	TRBJ1-3	CASNGGMGNTIYF	TGTGCCAGTAACGGAGGTATGGGAAACACCATATATTTT
-	TRBV6-1	TRBD1	TRBJ1-5	CASRGQGHQPQHF	TGTGCCAGCAGGGGACAGGGTCATCAGCCCCAGCATTTT
-	TRBV9	-	TRBJ2-3	CASSASVPDTQYF	TGTGCCAGCAGCGCCAGCGTTCCAGATACGCAGTATTTT
-	TRBV27	TRBD2	TRBJ2-3	CASDPGRGGTDTQYF	TGTGCCAGCGACCCCGGGAGGGGTGGCACAGATACGCAGTATTTT
-	TRBV7-2	-	TRBJ1-5	CASSPRGSNQPQHF	TGTGCCAGCAGCCCCCGGGGGAGCAATCAGCCCCAGCATTTT
-	TRBV6-1	TRBD1	TRBJ1-2	CASSDWQGENYGYTF	TGTGCCAGCAGTGACTGGCAGGGGGAGAACTATGGCTACACCTTC
-	TRBV9	TRBD2	TRBJ2-3	CASSPGAGGPPTDTQYF	TGTGCCAGCAGCCCGGGAGCGGGGGGGCCCCCCACAGATACGCAGTATTTT
-	TRBV5-6	-	TRBJ1-1	CASSLARGLRAMNTEAFF	TGTGCCAGCAGCTTGGCAAGGGGCCTACGGGCCATGAACACTGAAGCTTTCTTT
-	TRBV7-8	-	TRBJ1-1	CASSSREQGRNTEAFF	TGTGCCAGCAGCTCACGGGAACAGGGAAGGAACACTGAAGCTTTCTTT
-	TRBV27	TRBD1	TRBJ1-4	CASSLWGQSGEKLFF	TGTGCCAGCAGTTTATGGGGACAGTCAGGAGAAAAACTGTTTTTT
-	TRBV11-2	-	TRBJ2-7	CASSDITTRYEQYF	TGTGCCAGCAGCGATATCACTACCCGCTACGAGCAGTACTTC
-	TRBV27	-	TRBJ1-1	CASSLGRGNTEAFF	TGTGCCAGCAGTTTAGGACGGGGGAACACTGAAGCTTTCTTT
-	TRBV28	-	TRBJ1-4	CASGGYANEKLFF	TGTGCCAGCGGAGGCTATGCTAATGAAAAACTGTTTTTT
once	TRBV13	TRBD2	TRBJ2-3	CASSFTGLAGTSTDTQYF	TGTGCCAGCAGCTTCACGGGGTTAGCGGGGACTAGCACAGATACGCAGTATTTT
-	TRBV9	-	TRBJ1-2	CASSTYDGGNYGYTF	TGTGCCAGCAGCACCTATGACGGCGGAAACTATGGCTACACCTTC
-	TRBV9	TRBD2	TRBJ2-3	CASSARLAGSTDTQYF	TGTGCCAGCAGCGCCCGCCTAGCGGGTAGCACAGATACGCAGTATTTT
-	TRBV7-2	-	TRBJ1-1	CASSLESGGATEAFF	TGTGCCAGCAGCTTAGAGTCGGGAGGGGCCACTGAAGCTTTCTTT
-	TRBV6-1	TRBD1	TRBJ2-3	CASKRGQGATDTQYF	TGTGCCAGCAAAAGAGGGCAGGGGGCCACAGATACGCAGTATTTT
-	TRBV9	-	TRBJ1-1	CASRPRGENTEAFF	TGTGCCAGCCGTCCTAGGGGCGAGAACACTGAAGCTTTCTTT
-	TRBV2	TRBD1	TRBJ2-1	CASSGTGIGTGWFF	TGTGCCAGCAGCGGGACAGGGATAGGGACAGGGTGGTTCTTC
-	TRBV7-8	TRBD1	TRBJ1-5	CASSFGQGGNQPQHF	TGTGCCAGCAGCTTTGGACAGGGGGGAAATCAGCCCCAGCATTTT
-	TRBV5-5	TRBD1	TRBJ1-5	CASSLDSGQGRHQPQHF	TGTGCCAGCAGCCTAGACTCCGGACAGGGAAGGCATCAGCCCCAGCATTTT
-	TRBV7-8	TRBD1	TRBJ2-3	CASSSTGQGPIDTQYF	TGTGCCAGCAGCTCTACGGGACAGGGGCCAATAGATACGCAGTATTTT
-	TRBV29-1	TRBD1	TRBJ1-2	CSEGTGGQDGYTF	TGCAGCGAAGGGACAGGGGGCCAGGATGGCTACACCTTC
-	TRBV10-2	-	TRBJ2-7	CASRDTGTREQYF	TGCGCCAGCCGGGACACGGGAACGCGGGAGCAGTACTTC
-	TRBV5-6	-	TRBJ1-2	CASSLDLGYGYTF	TGTGCCAGCAGCCTAGATCTGGGCTATGGCTACACCTTC
once	TRBV11-3	TRBD1	TRBJ1-2	CASSLAYRGLANYGYTF	TGTGCCAGCAGCTTAGCTTACAGGGGCCTAGCTAACTATGGCTACACCTTC
-	TRBV19	TRBD1	TRBJ1-5	CASSITGGFSNQPQHF	TGTGCCAGTAGTATAACAGGGGGTTTTAGCAATCAGCCCCAGCATTTT
-	TRBV5-6	-	TRBJ2-2	CASALESNTGELFF	TGTGCCAGCGCTCTAGAATCGAACACCGGGGAGCTGTTTTTT
-	TRBV5-4	TRBD2	TRBJ2-7	CASSLGTSGGVSSYEQYF	TGTGCCAGCAGCTTGGGGACTAGCGGGGGGGTGAGCTCCTACGAGCAGTACTTC
-	TRBV11-3	-	TRBJ2-3	CASSLNRLSTDTQYF	TGTGCCAGCAGCTTAAACAGGCTGAGCACAGATACGCAGTATTTT
-	TRBV29-1	TRBD2	TRBJ2-7	CSVEHHGGGFYEQYF	TGCAGCGTTGAGCACCATGGGGGAGGGTTTTACGAGCAGTACTTC
-	TRBV29-1	-	TRBJ2-3	CSVDAGSTDTQYF	TGCAGCGTTGATGCGGGGAGCACAGATACGCAGTATTTT
once	TRBV7-3	-	TRBJ2-1	CASSPRGDEQFF	TGTGCCAGCAGCCCCCGCGGAGATGAGCAGTTCTTC